These 19 T cell receptor beta chains came from one sample sequenced in a study of metastatic and nonmetastatic thyroid tumors. Each patient went into thyroid surgery without having received any treatment. TCRdb re-called the PCR reads via MiXCR. The sample yields approximately 2,100 clones, roughly a quarter seen once. The specimen sequenced was adjacent normal tissue. The receptors come from a male donor with papillary thyroid cancer or a benign thyroid nodule (not recorded which). Some clones in this sample may be carry-over from other donors' samples.

This chain joins TRBV27 and TRBJ2-3; D is unclear. Trimming took 9 bases from V and 1 from J, leaving 14 bases between them. This CDR3 spans 14 amino acids. CDR1 is MNHEY and CDR2 is SMNVEV in the germline V gene (reference sequence). This chain's CDR3 is CASKTLIGTDTQYF. For the CDR3, the DNA is TGTGCCAGTAAGACCCTAATAGGCACAGATACGCAGTATTTT.

This clone is medium-sized within its sample. This sequence joins TRBV28 and TRBJ2-3; D remains unclear. V dropped 2 bases and J dropped 4 bases, with 13 bases sitting between them. The germline V gene encodes CDR1 MDHEN and CDR2 SYDVKM. The CDR3 is 15 residues long. CDR3 sequence: CASSLSGAGSDTQYF. In DNA form, the CDR3 reads TGTGCCAGCAGTTTAAGTGGCGCAGGATCAGATACGCAGTATTTT.

The V and J genes are TRBV6-1 and TRBJ1-6, with D possibly matching TRBD1 (5 bases). This CDR3 has 16 amino acids. Trimming took off 5 bases at V and 2 bases at J, with 13 bases between the two ends. CDR1 is MNHNS, CDR2 SASEGT, per germline. The CDR3, as DNA: TGTGCCAGCAGTCAACAGGCCCTCGCCTATAATTCACCCCTCCACTTT. This translates into CASSQQALAYNSPLHF.

CDR3 loop: CASNSFTSYEQYF. The DNA for the CDR3 is TGTGCCAGCAATAGCTTCACAAGCTACGAGCAGTACTTC. The chain uses TRBV28 and TRBJ2-7; D is uncertain. The CDR3 runs to 13 residues. Germline-derived CDR1 and CDR2 are MDHEN and SYDVKM. V lost 7 bases and J 3 bases, leaving 13 bases between the germline ends.

There are a few counts of this clone. This rearrangement joins TRBV6-1 to TRBJ1-5; possible D gene TRBD1, 6 bases. Germline V CDR1 and CDR2: MNHNS, SASEGT. This CDR3 is 12 amino acids long. Trimming shortened V by 7 bases and J by 6 bases, and 10 bases separated the two germline ends. The CDR3 DNA reads TGTGCCAGCATCGGGGGGCTTCAGCCCCAGCATTTT. Translated: CASIGGLQPQHF.

The rearrangement uses TRBV6-1 and TRBJ1-4, with D perhaps matching TRBD1 (6 bases). V shed 0 bases and J shed 8 bases, with 16 bases lying between them. The CDR3 is 16 residues long. Looked up from germline, CDR1 is MNHNS and CDR2 is SASEGT. CDR3 protein: CASSEAGAPEGEKLFF. The DNA of the CDR3 is TGTGCCAGCAGTGAAGCGGGGGCACCAGAGGGGGAAAAACTGTTTTTT.

This clone was detected a few times. The chain recombines TRBV7-3 with TRBJ2-1; 8 nucleotides agree with TRBD1. Germline V gives CDR1 SGHTA, CDR2 FQGTGA. Trimming cost V 5 bases and J 7 bases; bases outside gene matches: 10. The CDR3 extends over 15 amino acids. Here the CDR3 DNA reads TGTGCCAGCAGCCTCCGACAGGGGATATCGAATGAGCAGTTCTTC. It encodes CASSLRQGISNEQFF.

The gene calls are TRBV7-9 and TRBJ2-5, with D hard to call. The V end was cut by 2 bases, the J end by 4 bases, with 8 bases between. CDR1 SEHNR and CDR2 FQNEAQ come from the germline V gene (reference sequence). The CDR3 sequence is 13 residues long. The CDR3 region has the DNA TGTGCCAGCAGCTTATATGGTGGAGAGACCCAGTACTTC. Residues: CASSLYGGETQYF.

This clone has just a few counts. This chain links TRBV6-5 with TRBJ2-7; 7 nucleotides line up with TRBD1. Germline CDR1 MNHEY, CDR2 SVGAGI. This CDR3 region has 15 residues. V gave up 2 bases and J gave up 1 base; unmatched junction bases: 5. The DNA for the CDR3 is TGTGCCAGCAGTTACATGGGGGACAGTTCCTACGAGCAGTACTTC. It specifies CASSYMGDSSYEQYF.

The V and J genes are TRBV7-2 and TRBJ1-5, with D tentatively TRBD1 (6 bases). Per the germline V gene, CDR1 is SGHTA and CDR2 is FQGNSA. V lost 5 bases and J 1 base, leaving 9 bases between the germline ends. The CDR3 has 14 amino acids. The CDR3 reads CASSTGLSNQPQHF. The CDR3 coding sequence is TGTGCCAGCAGCACAGGGTTAAGCAATCAGCCCCAGCATTTT. The full variable domain, completed using reference TRBV7-2 and TRBJ1-5, is GAGVSQSPSNKVTEKGKDVELRCDPISGHTALYWYRQSLGQGLEFLIYFQGNSAPDKSGLPSDRFSAERTGGSVSTLTIQRTQQEDSAVYLCASSTGLSNQPQHFGDGTRLSIL.

Sample share makes this clone large. The rearrangement joins TRBV12-3 or TRBV12-4 to TRBJ2-5, with D maybe TRBD1 (7 bases). This CDR3 region has 15 residues. Trimming left V 5 bases short and J 2 bases short, with 15 bases between. In DNA form, the CDR3 reads TGTGCCAGCAGTGTTCTCGGGGGACAGCAAGAGACCCAGTACTTC. Its translation is CASSVLGGQQETQYF.

This clone occurred a few times. V and J are TRBV10-2 and TRBJ1-2; the D is unclear. V lost 0 bases, J lost 6 bases, and 17 bases lay in between. Per germline, CDR1 WSHSY and CDR2 SAAADI. The length of the CDR3 is 16 residues. The CDR3 sequence is CASSESVFRVPDGYTF. The CDR3, as DNA: TGCGCCAGCAGTGAGTCGGTTTTTCGGGTACCGGATGGCTACACCTTC.

This chain connects TRBV28 to TRBJ1-4; maybe TRBD1 (6 bases). From germline, CDR1 is MDHEN and CDR2 SYDVKM. The CDR3 has 15 amino acids. V lost 6 bases, J lost 8 bases, and 19 bases lay in between. In DNA, the CDR3 is TGTGCCAGCAGACTCGACAGGCGGGTGTACGAAAAACTGTTTTTT. Its protein product is CASRLDRRVYEKLFF. Full variable domain (outside the CDR3, taken from reference TRBV28 and TRBJ1-4): DVKVTQSSRYLVKRTGEKVFLECVQDMDHENMFWYRQDPGLGLRLIYFSYDVKMKEKGDIPEGYSVSREKKERFSLILESASTNQTSMYLCASRLDRRVYEKLFFGSGTQLSVL.

This chain connects TRBV7-3 to TRBJ2-1; weak D call: TRBD2 (5 bases). Trimming shortened V by 5 bases and J by 3 bases, and 11 bases separated the two germline ends. CDR3 size: 14 residues. Germline values: CDR1 SGHTA, CDR2 FQGTGA. The CDR3 sequence: CASSPDGDYNEQFF. The CDR3 nucleotides are TGTGCCAGCAGCCCAGACGGGGACTACAATGAGCAGTTCTTC. The entire variable domain, with the rest obtained from reference TRBV7-3 and TRBJ2-1, is as follows: GAGVSQTPSNKVTEKGKYVELRCDPISGHTALYWYRQSLGQGPEFLIYFQGTGAADDSGLPNDRFFAVRPEGSVSTLKIQRTERGDSAVYLCASSPDGDYNEQFFGPGTRLTVL.

The table lists this clone with a few counts. The rearrangement uses TRBV6-1 and TRBJ2-3; 7 bases line up with TRBD2. Germline assignment: CDR1 MNHNS and CDR2 SASEGT. V trimming: 3 bases; J trimming: 8 bases; junction bases outside the gene matches: 11. This CDR3 region has 15 residues. CDR3 protein: CASSESGLVGGTQYF. The DNA of the CDR3 is TGTGCCAGCAGTGAGTCTGGACTAGTCGGTGGTACGCAGTATTTT.

Sample share makes this clone large. This rearrangement joins TRBV27 to TRBJ1-3; D ambiguous. V was cut by 8 bases and J by 0 bases, with 17 bases left in between. Germline CDR1 MNHEY, CDR2 SMNVEV (reference sequence). The CDR3 runs to 16 residues. In DNA form, the CDR3 reads TGTGCCAGCTCCCCCAGGAGCCCTTTCTCTGGAAACACCATATATTTT. Translation gives CASSPRSPFSGNTIYF.

The chain's CDR3 is CASREQGARWTEAFF. CDR3 in DNA: TGTGCCAGCAGGGAACAGGGGGCGCGTTGGACTGAAGCTTTCTTT. The chain employs TRBV6-1 and TRBJ1-1; 9 positions agree with TRBD1. The CDR3 consists of 15 residues. Germline V gene lookup returns CDR1 MNHNS and CDR2 SASEGT. V shed 6 bases, J shed 5 bases, and the junction held 10 bases outside the gene matches.

There are many counts of this clone. The chain recombines TRBV6-1 with TRBJ2-7, with 10 bases fitting TRBD2. The V and J ends lost 3 bases and 5 bases, in that order; junction bases with no gene match: 4. The CDR3 is 14 amino acids. Germline CDR1 and CDR2: MNHNS and SASEGT. CDR3 sequence: CASSDTSGADEQYF. CDR3 coding DNA: TGTGCCAGCAGTGATACTAGCGGGGCCGACGAGCAGTACTTC.

There are a few counts of this clone. The CDR3: CASSADIGSYTF. CDR3 sequence (DNA): TGTGCCAGCAGTGCTGACATTGGTAGCTACACCTTC. The chain recombines TRBV6-1 with TRBJ1-2; the D is unclear. The V end lost 4 bases, the J end lost 9 bases, and 12 bases lay between the germline ends. CDR1 is MNHNS and CDR2 is SASEGT in the germline V gene. The CDR3 has 12 residues.